Here is one T cell receptor (beta chain) with its context. Its antigen remains unknown. The data were obtained in a study of identical twins. The study's findings and limits: Surplus twin overlap in beta out-of-frame sequences was less pronounced. High-abundance cord blood beta clonotypes had fewer insertions; memory repertoires showed none.

V lost 1 base and J 1 base, leaving 5 bases between the germline ends. This CDR3 has 15 amino acids. The germline gives CDR1 SGHDN, CDR2 FVKESK. TCRdb re-derived calls from the 5' RACE reads in MiXCR, one entry per CDR3 protein. The sample consists of about 530,000 distinct CDR3 sequences, 20% to 25% of them appearing once. The sample was also reused in another study, on yellow fever vaccine responses in identical twins.

Sequencing input: CD4+ T cells sorted from blood. V is TRBV14 and J is TRBJ2-6; D is uncertain. The TCR originated in a young woman in good health. The CDR3 here is CASSQGNSGANVLTF. CDR3 DNA: TGTGCCAGCAGCCAAGGGAATTCTGGGGCCAACGTCCTGACTTTC.